The T cell receptor (beta chain) under discussion was sequenced for a study of blood T cell repertoires in COVID-19. The overall study: The United States, Italy and Spain provided the acute and convalescent COVID-19 samples.

Participant age was roughly 18 to 90 years, and participants resided in approximately 25 US areas. Participant-given clinical history determined each cohort assignment. Within the 2 weeks before study entry, each person in the exposed group met a COVID-19 case. Germline V gene lookup returns CDR1 MNHNY and CDR2 SVGAGI (reference sequence). CDR3 length: 14 residues. With 4 bases removed from V and 8 bases from J, the gap between germline ends came to 14 bases. Using immunoSEQ multiplex PCR, the repertoire was profiled, and TCRdb retains in-frame clones only, with some absent. The sample consists of a few hundred thousand clones, nearly 90% of them appearing once.

Sequencing was performed on PBMCs or T cells enriched from blood (not recorded which). This receptor was obtained from a man between 25 and 39 years old who had been exposed to COVID-19. The chain recombines TRBV6-6 with TRBJ1-4; D gene ambiguous. Here the CDR3 reads CASSLGLGKEKLFF. CDR3 sequence (DNA): TGTGCCAGCAGTTTGGGCCTTGGCAAGGAAAAACTGTTTTTT.